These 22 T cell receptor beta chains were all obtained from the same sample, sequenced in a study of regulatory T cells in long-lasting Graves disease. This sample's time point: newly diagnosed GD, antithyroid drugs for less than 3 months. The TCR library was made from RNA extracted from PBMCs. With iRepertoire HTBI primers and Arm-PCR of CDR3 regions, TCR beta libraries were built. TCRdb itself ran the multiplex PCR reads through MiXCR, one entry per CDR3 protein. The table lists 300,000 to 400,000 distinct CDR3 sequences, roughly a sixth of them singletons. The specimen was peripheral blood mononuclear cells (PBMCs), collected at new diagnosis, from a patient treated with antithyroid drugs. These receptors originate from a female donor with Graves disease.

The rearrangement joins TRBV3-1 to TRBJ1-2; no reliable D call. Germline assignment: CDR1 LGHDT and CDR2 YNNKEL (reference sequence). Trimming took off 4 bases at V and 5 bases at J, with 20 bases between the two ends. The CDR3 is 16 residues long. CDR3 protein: CASSPPSSGQAYGYTF. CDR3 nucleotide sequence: TGTGCCAGCAGCCCCCCCTCGAGTGGGCAGGCTTATGGCTACACCTTC.

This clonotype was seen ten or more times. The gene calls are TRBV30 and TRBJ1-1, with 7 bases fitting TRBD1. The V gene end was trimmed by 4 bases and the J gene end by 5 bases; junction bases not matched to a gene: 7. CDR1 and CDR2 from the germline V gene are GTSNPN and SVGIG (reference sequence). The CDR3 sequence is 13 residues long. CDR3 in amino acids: CAWNRDRGTEAFF. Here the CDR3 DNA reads TGTGCCTGGAACCGGGACAGAGGAACTGAAGCTTTCTTT.

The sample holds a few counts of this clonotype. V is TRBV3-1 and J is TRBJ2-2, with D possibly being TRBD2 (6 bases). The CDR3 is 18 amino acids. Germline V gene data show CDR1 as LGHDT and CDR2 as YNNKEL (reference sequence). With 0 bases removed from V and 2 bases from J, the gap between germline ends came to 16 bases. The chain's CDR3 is CASSQDLTRLVNTGELFF. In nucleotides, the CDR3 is TGTGCCAGCAGCCAAGATCTAACGAGACTAGTAAACACCGGGGAGCTGTTTTTT.

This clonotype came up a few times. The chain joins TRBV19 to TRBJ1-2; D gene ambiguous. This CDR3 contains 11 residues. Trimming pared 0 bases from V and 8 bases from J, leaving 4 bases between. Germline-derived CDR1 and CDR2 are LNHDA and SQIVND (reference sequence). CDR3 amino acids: CASSIDSGYTF. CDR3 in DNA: TGTGCCAGTAGTATAGACTCCGGCTACACCTTC. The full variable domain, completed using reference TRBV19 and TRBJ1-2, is DGGITQSPKYLFRKEGQNVTLSCEQNLNHDAMYWYRQDPGQGLRLIYYSQIVNDFQKGDIAEGYSVSREKKESFPLTVTSAQKNPTAFYLCASSIDSGYTFGSGTRLTVV.

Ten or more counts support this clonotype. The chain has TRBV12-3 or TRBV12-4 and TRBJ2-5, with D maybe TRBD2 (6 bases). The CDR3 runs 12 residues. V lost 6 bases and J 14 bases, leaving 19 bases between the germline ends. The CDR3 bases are TGTGCCAGCAGCCCAGAACCGGGACTCCCCTACTTC. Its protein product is CASSPEPGLPYF.

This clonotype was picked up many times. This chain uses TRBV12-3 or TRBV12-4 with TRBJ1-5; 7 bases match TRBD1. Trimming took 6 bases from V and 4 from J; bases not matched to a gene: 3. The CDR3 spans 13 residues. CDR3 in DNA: TGTGCCAGCAGCGCGACAGGGAATCAGCCCCAGCATTTT. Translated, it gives CASSATGNQPQHF.

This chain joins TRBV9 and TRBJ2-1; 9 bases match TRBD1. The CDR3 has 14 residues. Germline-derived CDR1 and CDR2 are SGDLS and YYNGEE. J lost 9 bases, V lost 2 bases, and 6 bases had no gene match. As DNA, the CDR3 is TGTGCCAGCAGCGTGTGGACAGGGGTTGGTGAGCAGTTCTTC. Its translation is CASSVWTGVGEQFF.

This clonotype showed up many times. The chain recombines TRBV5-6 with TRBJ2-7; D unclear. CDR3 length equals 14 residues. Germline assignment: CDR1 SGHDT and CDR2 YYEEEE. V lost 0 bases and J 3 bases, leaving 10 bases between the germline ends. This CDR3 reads CASSLVTGNYEQYF. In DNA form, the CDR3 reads TGTGCCAGCAGCTTGGTTACCGGAAACTACGAGCAGTACTTC.

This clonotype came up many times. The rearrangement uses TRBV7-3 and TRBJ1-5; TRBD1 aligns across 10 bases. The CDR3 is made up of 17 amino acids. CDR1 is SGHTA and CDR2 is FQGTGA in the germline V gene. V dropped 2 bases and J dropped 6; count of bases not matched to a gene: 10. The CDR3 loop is CASSLGTGVLSSQPQHF. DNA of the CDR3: TGTGCCAGCAGCTTAGGGACAGGGGTTTTATCTAGTCAGCCCCAGCATTTT.

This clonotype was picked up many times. This CDR3 is CASSYSGGGGQQETQYF. The CDR3 DNA sequence: TGTGCCAGCAGTTACTCAGGGGGGGGGGGCCAACAAGAGACCCAGTACTTC. The chain couples TRBV6-9 to TRBJ2-5; D is possibly TRBD1 or TRBD2 (7 bases each). Germline CDR1 is MNHGY and CDR2 is SVAAGI. The germline V and J ends were trimmed by 3 bases and 2 bases, with 19 bases remaining between them. The CDR3 length is 17 residues.

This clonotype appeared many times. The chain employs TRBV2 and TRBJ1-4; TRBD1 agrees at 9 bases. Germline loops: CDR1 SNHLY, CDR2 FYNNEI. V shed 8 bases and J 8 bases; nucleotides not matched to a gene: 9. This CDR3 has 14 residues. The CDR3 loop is CASRRDRELEKLFF. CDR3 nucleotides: TGTGCCAGCCGCCGGGACAGGGAACTCGAAAAACTGTTTTTT.

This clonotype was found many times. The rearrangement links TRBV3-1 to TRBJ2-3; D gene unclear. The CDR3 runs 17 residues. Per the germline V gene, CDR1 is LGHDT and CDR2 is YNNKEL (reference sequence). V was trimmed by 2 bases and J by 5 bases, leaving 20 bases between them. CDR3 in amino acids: CASSQWVVLGSGDTQYF. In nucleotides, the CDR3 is TGTGCCAGCAGCCAATGGGTGGTGCTGGGGTCGGGAGATACGCAGTATTTT.

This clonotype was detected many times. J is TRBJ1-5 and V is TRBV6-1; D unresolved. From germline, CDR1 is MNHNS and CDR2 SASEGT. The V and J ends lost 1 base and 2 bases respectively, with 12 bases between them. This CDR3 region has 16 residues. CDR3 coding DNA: TGTGCCAGCAGTGAAGAGGAGGCATTGGGCAATCAGCCCCAGCATTTT. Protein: CASSEEEALGNQPQHF.

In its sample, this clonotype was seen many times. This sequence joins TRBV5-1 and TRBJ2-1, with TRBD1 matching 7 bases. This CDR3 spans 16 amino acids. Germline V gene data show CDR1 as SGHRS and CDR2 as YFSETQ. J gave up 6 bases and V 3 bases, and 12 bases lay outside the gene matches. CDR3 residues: CASSSAGTALRNEQFF. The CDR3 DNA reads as TGCGCCAGCAGCTCCGCCGGGACAGCGCTGCGCAATGAGCAGTTCTTC.

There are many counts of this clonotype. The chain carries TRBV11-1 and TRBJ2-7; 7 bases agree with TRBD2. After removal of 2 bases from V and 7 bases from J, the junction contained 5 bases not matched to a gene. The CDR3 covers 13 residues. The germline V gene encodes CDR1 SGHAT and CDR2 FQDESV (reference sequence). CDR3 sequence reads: CASSLTGGGEQYF. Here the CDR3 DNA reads TGTGCCAGCAGCTTAACGGGGGGAGGTGAGCAGTACTTC.

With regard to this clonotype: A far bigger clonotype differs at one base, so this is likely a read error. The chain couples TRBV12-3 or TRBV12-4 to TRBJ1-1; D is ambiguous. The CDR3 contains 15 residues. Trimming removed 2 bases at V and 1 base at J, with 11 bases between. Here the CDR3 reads CASSLYGKTNTEAFF. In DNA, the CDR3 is TGTGCCAGCAGTTTATATGGGAAGACGAACACTGAAGCTTTCTTT.

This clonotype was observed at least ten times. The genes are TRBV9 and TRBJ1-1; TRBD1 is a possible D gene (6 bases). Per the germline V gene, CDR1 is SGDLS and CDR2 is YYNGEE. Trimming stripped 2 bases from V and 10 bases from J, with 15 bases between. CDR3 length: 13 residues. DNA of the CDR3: TGTGCCAGCAGCGTGTACGTTGAAGGGGGAGCTTTCTTT. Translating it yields CASSVYVEGGAFF. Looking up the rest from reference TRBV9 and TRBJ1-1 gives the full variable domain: DSGVTQTPKHLITATGQRVTLRCSPRSGDLSVYWYQQSLDQGLQFLIQYYNGEERAKGNILERFSAQQFPDLHSELNLSSLELGDSALYFCASSVYVEGGAFFGQGTRLTVV.

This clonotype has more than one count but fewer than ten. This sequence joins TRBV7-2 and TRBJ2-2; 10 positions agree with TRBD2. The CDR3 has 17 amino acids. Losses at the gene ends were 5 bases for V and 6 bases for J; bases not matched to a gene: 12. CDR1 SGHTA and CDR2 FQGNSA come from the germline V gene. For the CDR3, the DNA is TGTGCCAGCAGCCGTAGCGGGAGGCGATGGCCACCCGGGGAGCTGTTTTTT. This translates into CASSRSGRRWPPGELFF.

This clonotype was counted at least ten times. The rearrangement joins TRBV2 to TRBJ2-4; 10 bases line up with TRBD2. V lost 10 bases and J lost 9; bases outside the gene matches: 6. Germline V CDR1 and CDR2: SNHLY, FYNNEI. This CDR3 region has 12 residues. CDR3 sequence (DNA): TGTGCCACCTCCGGGACTAGCGTCATTCAGTACTTC. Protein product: CATSGTSVIQYF. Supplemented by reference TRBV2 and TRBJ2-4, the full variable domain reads EPEVTQTPSHQVTQMGQEVILRCVPISNHLYFYWYRQILGQKVEFLVSFYNNEISEKSEIFDDQFSVERPDGSNFTLKIRSTKLEDSAMYFCATSGTSVIQYFGAGTRLSVL.

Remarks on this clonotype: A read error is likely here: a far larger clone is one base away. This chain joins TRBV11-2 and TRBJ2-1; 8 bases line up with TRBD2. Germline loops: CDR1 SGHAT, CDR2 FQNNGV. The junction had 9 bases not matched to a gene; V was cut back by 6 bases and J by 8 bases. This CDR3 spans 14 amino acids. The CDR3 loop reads CASSGLAPHDEQFF. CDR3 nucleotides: TGTGCCAGCAGTGGACTAGCCCCCCACGATGAGCAGTTCTTC.

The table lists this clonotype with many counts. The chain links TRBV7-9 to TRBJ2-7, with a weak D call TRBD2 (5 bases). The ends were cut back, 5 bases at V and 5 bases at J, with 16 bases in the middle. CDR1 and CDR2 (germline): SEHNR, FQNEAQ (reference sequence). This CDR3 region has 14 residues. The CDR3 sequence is CASSDSRAVNEQYF. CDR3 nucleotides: TGTGCCAGCAGCGACTCGAGGGCGGTAAACGAGCAGTACTTC.

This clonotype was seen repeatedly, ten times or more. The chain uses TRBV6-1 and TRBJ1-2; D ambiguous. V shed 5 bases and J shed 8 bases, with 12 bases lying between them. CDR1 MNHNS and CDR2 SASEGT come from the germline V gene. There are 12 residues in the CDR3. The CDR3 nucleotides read TGTGCCAGCAGTACATCACTTGGCGGCTACACCTTC. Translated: CASSTSLGGYTF.